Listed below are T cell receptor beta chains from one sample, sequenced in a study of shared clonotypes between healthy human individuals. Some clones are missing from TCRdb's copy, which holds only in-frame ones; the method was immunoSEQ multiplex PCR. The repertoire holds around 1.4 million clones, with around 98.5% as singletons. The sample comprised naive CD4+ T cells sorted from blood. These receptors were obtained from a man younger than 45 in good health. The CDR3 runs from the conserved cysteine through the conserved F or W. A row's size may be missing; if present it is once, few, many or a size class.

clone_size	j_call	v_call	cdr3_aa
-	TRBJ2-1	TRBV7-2	CASSLGGLAGNEQFF
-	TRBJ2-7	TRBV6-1	CASSENRGHEQYF
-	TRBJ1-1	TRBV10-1	CASSENRVTEAFF
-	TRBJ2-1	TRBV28	CASSAGGSRTYNEQFF
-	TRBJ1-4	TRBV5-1	CASSLAGGTGNEKLFF
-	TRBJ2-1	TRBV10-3	CATIGTNKNNEQFF
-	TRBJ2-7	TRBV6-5	CASNQWGTVAYEQYF
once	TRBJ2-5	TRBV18	CASSPVQGQMETQYF
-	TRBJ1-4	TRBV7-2	CASSLARDYEKLFF
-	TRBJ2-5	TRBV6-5	CASSRTVQETQYF
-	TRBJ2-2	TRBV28	CASSLGSGELFF
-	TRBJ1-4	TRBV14	CASSHLRGEKLFF
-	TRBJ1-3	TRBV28	CASSFPGSGSGNTIYF
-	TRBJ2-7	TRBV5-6	CASRITGNPYEQYF